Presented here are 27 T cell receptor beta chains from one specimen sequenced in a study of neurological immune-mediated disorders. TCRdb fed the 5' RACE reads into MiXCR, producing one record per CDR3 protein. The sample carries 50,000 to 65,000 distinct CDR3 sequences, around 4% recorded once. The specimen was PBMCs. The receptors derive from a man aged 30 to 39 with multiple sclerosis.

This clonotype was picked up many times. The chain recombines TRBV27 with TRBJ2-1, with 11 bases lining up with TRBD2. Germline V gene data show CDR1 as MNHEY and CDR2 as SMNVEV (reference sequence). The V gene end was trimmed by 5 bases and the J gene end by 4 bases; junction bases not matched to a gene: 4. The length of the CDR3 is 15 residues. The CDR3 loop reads CASSQTSGDYNEQFF. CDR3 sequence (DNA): TGTGCCAGCAGTCAGACTAGCGGGGATTACAATGAGCAGTTCTTC.

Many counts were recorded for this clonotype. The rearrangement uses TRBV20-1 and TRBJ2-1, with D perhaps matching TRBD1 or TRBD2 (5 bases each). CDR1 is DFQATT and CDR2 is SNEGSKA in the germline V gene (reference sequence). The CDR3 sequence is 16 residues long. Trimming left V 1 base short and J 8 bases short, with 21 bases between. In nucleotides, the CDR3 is TGCAGTGCTAGAGTGTCTGGGGGAAGGGGACGCGATGAGCAGTTCTTC. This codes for CSARVSGGRGRDEQFF.

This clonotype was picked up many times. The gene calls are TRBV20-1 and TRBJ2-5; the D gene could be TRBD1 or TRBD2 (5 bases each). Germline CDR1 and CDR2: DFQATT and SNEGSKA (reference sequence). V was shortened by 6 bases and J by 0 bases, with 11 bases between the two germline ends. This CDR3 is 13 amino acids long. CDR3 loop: CSAQGRNQETQYF. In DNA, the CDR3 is TGCAGTGCGCAGGGACGGAACCAAGAGACCCAGTACTTC.

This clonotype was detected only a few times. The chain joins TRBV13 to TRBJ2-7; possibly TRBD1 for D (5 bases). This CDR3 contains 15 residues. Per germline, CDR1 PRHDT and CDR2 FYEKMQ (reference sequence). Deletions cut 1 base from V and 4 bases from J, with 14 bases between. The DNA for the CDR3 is TGTGCCAGCAGCTTAGAGGGGCCTCGGGCATACGAGCAGTACTTC. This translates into CASSLEGPRAYEQYF.

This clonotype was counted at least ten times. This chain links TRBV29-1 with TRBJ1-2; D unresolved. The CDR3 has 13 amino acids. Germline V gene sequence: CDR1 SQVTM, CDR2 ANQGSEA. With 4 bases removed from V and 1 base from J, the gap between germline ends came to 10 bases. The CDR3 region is CSVAATLNYGYTF. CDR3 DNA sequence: TGCAGCGTTGCGGCAACACTTAACTATGGCTACACCTTC.

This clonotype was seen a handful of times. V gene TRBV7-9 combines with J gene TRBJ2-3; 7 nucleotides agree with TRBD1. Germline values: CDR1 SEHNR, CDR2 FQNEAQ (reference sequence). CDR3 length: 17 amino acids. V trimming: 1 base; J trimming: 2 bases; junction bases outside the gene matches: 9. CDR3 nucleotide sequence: TGTGCCAGCAGCTTAGTAGAGGGGGCGGCCTTCACAGATACGCAGTATTTT. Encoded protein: CASSLVEGAAFTDTQYF.

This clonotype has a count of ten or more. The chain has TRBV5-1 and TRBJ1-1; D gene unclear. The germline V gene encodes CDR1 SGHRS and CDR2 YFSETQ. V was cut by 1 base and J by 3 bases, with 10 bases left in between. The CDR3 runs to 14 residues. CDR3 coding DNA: TGCGCCAGCAGCTTGTATGGGGATGACACTGAAGCTTTCTTT. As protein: CASSLYGDDTEAFF.

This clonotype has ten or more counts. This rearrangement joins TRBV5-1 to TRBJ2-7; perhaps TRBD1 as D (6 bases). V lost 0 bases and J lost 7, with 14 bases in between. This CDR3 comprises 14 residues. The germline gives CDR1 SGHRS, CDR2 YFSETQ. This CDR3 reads CASSLVGDIGEQYF. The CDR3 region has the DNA TGCGCCAGCAGCTTGGTGGGGGACATCGGGGAGCAGTACTTC.

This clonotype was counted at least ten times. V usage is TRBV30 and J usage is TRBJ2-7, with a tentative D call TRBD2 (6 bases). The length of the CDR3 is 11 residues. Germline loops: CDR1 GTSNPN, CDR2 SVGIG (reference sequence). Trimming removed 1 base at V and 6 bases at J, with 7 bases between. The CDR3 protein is CAWSAGGEQYF. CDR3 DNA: TGTGCCTGGAGTGCCGGGGGCGAGCAGTACTTC.

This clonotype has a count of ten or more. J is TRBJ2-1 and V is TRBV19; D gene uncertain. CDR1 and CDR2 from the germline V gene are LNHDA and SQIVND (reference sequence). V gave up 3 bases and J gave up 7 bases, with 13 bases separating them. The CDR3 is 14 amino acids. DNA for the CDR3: TGTGCCAGTAGTATTGTGGGGTTAGAGAATGAGCAGTTCTTC. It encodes CASSIVGLENEQFF.

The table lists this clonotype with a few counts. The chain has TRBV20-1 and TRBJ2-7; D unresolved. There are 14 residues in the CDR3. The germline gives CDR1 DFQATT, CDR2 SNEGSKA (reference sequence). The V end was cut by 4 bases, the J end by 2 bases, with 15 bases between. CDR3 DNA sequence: TGCAGTGCTATCCTCTCGGGCCGACCCTACGAGCAGTACTTC. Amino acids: CSAILSGRPYEQYF.

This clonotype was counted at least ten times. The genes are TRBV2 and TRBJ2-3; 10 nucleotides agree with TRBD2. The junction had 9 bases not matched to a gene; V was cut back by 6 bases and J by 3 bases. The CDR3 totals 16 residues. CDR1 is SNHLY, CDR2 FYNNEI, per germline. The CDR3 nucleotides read TGTGCCAGCAGCCCAATAGCGGGAGGAGCAACAGATACGCAGTATTTT. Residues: CASSPIAGGATDTQYF.

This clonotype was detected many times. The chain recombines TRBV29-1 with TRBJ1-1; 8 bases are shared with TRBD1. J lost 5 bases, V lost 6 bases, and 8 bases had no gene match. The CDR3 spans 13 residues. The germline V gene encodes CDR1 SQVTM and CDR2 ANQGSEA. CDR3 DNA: TGCAGCGTCCGGACAGGGTTGGGAACTGAAGCTTTCTTT. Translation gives CSVRTGLGTEAFF.

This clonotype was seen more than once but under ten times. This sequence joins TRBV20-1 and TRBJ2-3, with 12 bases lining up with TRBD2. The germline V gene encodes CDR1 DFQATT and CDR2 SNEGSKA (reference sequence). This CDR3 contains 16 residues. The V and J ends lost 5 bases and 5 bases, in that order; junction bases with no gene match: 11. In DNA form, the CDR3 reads TGCAGTGCTTTGCCCCTAGCGGGGGGGCTTGGAGATACGCAGTATTTT. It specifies CSALPLAGGLGDTQYF.

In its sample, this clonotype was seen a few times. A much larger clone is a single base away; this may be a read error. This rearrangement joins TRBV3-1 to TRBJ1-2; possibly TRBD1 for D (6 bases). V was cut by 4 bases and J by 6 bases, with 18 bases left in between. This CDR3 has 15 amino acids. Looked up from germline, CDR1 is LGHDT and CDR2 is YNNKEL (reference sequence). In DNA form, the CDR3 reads TGTGCCAGCAGCCGGTCCTCAGGGGTCAACGATGGCTACACCTTC. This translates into CASSRSSGVNDGYTF.

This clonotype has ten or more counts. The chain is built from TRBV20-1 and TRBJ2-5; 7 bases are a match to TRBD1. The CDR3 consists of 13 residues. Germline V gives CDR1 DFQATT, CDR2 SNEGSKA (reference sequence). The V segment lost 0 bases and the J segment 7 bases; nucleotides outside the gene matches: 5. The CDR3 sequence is CSARDRDRGTQYF. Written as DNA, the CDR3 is TGCAGTGCTAGAGACCGGGACAGAGGGACCCAGTACTTC.

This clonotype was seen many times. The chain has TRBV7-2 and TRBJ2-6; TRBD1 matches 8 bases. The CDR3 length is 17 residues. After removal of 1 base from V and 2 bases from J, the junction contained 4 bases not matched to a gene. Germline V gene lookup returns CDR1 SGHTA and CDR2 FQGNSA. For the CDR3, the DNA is TGTGCCAGCAGCTTAGGAGCAGGGGGCGCTGGGGCCAACGTCCTGACTTTC. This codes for CASSLGAGGAGANVLTF.

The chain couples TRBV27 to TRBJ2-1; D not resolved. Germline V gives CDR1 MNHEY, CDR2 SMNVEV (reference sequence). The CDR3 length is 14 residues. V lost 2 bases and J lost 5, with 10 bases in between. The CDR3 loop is CASSLKASDNEQFF. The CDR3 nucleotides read TGTGCCAGCAGTTTAAAGGCTTCCGACAATGAGCAGTTCTTC.

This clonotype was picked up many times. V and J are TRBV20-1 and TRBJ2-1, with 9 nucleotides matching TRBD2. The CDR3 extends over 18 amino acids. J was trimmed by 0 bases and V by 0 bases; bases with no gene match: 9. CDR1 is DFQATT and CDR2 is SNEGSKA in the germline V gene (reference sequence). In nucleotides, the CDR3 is TGCAGTGCTAGAGATTCTTGGCTAGCGGGACTCTCCTACAATGAGCAGTTCTTC. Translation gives CSARDSWLAGLSYNEQFF.

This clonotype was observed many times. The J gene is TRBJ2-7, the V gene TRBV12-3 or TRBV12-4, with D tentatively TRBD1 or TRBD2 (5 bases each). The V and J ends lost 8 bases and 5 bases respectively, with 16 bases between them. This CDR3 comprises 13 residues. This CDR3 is CASALGVRNEQYF. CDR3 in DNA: TGTGCCAGCGCCCTGGGGGTCAGGAACGAGCAGTACTTC.

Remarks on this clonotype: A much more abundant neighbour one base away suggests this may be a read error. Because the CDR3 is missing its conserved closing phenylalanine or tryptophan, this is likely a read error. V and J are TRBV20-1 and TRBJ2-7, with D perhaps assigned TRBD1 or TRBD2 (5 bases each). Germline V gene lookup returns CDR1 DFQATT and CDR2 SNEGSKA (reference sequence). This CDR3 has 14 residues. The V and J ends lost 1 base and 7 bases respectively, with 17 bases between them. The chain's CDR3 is CSARGDGERPEQYL. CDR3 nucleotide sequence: TGCAGTGCTAGAGGGGACGGTGAGCGGCCTGAGCAGTACTTG.

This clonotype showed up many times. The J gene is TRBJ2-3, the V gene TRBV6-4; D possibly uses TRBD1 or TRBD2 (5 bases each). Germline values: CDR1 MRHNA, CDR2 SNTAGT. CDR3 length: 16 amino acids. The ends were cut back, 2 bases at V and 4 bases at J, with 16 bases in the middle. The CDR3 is CASSDAAGTQADTQYF. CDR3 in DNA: TGTGCCAGCAGTGACGCCGCCGGGACCCAGGCAGATACGCAGTATTTT.

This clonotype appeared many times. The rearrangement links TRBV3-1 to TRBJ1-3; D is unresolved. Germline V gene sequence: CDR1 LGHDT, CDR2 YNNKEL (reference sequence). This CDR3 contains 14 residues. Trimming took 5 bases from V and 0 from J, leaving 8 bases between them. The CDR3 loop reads CASSGGSSGNTIYF. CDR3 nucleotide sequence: TGTGCCAGCAGCGGCGGCAGCTCTGGAAACACCATATATTTT.

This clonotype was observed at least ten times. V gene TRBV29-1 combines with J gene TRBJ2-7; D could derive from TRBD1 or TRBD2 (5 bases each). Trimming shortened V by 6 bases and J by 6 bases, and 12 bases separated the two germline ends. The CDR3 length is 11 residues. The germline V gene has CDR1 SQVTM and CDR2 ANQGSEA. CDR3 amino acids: CSVHTGTEQYF. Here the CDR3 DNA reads TGCAGCGTCCACACGGGGACCGAGCAGTACTTC.

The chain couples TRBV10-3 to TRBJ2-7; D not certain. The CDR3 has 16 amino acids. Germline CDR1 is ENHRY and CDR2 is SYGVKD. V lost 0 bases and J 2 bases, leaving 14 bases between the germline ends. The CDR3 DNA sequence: TGTGCCATCAGTGAGTCGAAAAGGGCTTACACCTACGAGCAGTACTTC. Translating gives CAISESKRAYTYEQYF.

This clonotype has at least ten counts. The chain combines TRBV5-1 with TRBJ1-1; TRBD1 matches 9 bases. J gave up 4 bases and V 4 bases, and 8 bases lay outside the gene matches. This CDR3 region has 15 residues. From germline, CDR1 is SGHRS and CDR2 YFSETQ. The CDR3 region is CASSTGQGRGTEAFF. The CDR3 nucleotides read TGCGCCAGCAGCACGGGACAGGGAAGGGGCACTGAAGCTTTCTTT.

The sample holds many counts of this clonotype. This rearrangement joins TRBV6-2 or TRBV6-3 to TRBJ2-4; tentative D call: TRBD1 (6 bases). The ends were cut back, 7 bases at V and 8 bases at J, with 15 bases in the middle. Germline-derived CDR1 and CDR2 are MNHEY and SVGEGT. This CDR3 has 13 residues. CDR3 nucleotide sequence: TGTGCCAGCACTCCAAGGGGGTCGGACATTCAGTACTTC. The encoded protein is CASTPRGSDIQYF.